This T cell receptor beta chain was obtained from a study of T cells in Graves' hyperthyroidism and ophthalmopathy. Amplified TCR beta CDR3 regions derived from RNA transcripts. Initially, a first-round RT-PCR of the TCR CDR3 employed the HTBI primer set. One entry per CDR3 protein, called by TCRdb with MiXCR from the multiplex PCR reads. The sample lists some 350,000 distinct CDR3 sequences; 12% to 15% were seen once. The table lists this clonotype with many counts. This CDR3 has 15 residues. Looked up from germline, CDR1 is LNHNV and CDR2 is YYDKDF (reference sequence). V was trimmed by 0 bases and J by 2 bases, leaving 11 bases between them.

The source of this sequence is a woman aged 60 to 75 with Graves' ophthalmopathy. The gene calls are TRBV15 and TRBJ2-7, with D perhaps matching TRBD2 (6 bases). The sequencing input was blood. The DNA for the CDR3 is TGTGCCACCAGCAGAGACCGGGAGTTAGCCTACGAGCAGTACTTC. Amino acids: CATSRDRELAYEQYF.